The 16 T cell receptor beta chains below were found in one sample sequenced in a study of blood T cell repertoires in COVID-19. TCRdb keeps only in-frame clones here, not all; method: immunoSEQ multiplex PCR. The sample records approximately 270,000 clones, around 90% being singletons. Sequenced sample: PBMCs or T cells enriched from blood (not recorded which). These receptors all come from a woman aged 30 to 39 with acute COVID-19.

The CDR3 here is CSVEMAEGQTDTQYF. The CDR3 DNA follows: TGCAGCGTTGAAATGGCGGAGGGCCAAACAGATACGCAGTATTTT. V is TRBV29-1 and J is TRBJ2-3, with D possibly being TRBD2 (6 bases). Trimming left V 2 bases short and J 3 bases short, with 15 bases between. There are 15 residues in the CDR3. The germline V gene encodes CDR1 SQVTM and CDR2 ANQGSEA.

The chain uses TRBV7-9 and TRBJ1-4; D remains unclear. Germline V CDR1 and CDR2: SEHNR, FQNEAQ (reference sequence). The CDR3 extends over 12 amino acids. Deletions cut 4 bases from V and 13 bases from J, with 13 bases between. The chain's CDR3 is CASSSGSRRLFF. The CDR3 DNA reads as TGTGCCAGCAGCTCGGGGAGCCGGAGACTGTTTTTT.

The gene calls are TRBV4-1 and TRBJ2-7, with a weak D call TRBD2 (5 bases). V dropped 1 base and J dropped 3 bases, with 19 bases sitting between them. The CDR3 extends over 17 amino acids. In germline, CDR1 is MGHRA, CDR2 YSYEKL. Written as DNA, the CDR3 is TGCGCCAGCAGCCAAGTTGTATCGGGGTTACGACGCTACGAGCAGTACTTC. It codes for CASSQVVSGLRRYEQYF.

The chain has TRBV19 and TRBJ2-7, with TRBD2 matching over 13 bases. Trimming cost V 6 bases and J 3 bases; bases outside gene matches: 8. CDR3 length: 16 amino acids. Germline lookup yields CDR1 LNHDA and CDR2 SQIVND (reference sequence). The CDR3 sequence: CASRPSLAGGIYEQYF. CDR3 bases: TGTGCCAGTAGGCCCTCACTAGCGGGAGGGATCTACGAGCAGTACTTC. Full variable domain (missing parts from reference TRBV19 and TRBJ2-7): DGGITQSPKYLFRKEGQNVTLSCEQNLNHDAMYWYRQDPGQGLRLIYYSQIVNDFQKGDIAEGYSVSREKKESFPLTVTSAQKNPTAFYLCASRPSLAGGIYEQYFGPGTRLTVT.

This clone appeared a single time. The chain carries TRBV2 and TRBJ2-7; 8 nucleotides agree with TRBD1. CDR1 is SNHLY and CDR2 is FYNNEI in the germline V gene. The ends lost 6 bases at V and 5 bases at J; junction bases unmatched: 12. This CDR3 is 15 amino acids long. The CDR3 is CASRVWTGQDDEQYF. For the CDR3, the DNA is TGTGCCAGCAGGGTATGGACAGGGCAGGATGACGAGCAGTACTTC.

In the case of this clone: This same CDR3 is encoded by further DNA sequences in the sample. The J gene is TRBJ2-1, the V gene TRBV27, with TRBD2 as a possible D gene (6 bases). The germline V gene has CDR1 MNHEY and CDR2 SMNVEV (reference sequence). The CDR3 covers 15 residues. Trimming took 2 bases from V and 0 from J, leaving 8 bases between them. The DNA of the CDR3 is TGTGCCAGCAGTTTAGGACTAAGCTCCTACAATGAGCAGTTCTTC. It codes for CASSLGLSSYNEQFF.

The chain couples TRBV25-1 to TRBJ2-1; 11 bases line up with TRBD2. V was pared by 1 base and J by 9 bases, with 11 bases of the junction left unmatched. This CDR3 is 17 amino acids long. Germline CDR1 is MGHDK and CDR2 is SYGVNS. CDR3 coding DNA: TGTGCCAGCAGTGAATCCCTACTAGCGGGAGTAAGGACTGAGCAGTTCTTC. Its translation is CASSESLLAGVRTEQFF.

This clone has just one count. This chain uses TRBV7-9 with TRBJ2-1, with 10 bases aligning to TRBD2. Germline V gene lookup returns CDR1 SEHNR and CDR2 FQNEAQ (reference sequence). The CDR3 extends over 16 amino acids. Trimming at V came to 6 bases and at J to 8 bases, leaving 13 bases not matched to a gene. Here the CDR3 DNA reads TGTGCCAGCAGTTCTAGCGGGAGTAAGTCCGTCCATGAGCAGTTCTTC. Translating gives CASSSSGSKSVHEQFF.

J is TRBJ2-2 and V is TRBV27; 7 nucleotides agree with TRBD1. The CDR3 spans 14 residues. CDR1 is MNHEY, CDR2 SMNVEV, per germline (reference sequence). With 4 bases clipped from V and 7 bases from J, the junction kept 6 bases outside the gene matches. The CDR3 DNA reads TGTGCCAGCAGTTCGGGACAGCGAGACGGGGAGCTGTTTTTT. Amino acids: CASSSGQRDGELFF.

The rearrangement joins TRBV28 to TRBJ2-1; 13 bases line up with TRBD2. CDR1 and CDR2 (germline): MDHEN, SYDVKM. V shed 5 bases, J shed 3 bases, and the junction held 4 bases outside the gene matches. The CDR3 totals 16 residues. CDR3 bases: TGTGCCAGCAGTGGGACTAGCGGGACCAACTACAATGAGCAGTTCTTC. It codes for CASSGTSGTNYNEQFF.

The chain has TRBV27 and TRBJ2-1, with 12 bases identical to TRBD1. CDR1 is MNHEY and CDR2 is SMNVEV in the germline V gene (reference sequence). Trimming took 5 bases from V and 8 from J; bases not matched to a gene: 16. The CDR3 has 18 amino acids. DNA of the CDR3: TGTGCCAGCAGTGTGATGAAAAAAGCGGGACAGGGGGCCCATGAGCAGTTCTTC. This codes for CASSVMKKAGQGAHEQFF.

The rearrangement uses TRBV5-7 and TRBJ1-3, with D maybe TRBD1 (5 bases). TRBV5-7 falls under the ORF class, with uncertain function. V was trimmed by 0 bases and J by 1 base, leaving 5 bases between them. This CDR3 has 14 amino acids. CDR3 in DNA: TGTGCCAGCAGCTTGGCAGGGTCTGGAAACACCATATATTTT. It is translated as CASSLAGSGNTIYF.

CDR3: CASSLSRGQGGRYNEQFF. The CDR3 coding sequence is TGTGCCAGCAGCCTGTCCCGGGGACAGGGAGGTCGCTACAATGAGCAGTTCTTC. V usage is TRBV3-1 (or the pseudogene TRBV3-2) and J usage is TRBJ2-1; 9 bases agree with TRBD1. The ends lost 4 bases at V and 3 bases at J; junction bases unmatched: 13. The CDR3 has 18 amino acids. Germline V gene lookup returns CDR1 LGHDT and CDR2 YNNKEL (reference sequence).

In nucleotides, the CDR3 is TGTGCCAGCAGCCAAGACTCTGACAGGGGGCTTTTAAGCGGGGAGCTGTTTTTT. Its translation is CASSQDSDRGLLSGELFF. This chain connects TRBV3-1 (or the pseudogene TRBV3-2) to TRBJ2-2; TRBD1 agrees at 10 bases. This CDR3 has 18 residues. J was trimmed by 7 bases and V by 0 bases; bases with no gene match: 11. Germline V gives CDR1 LGHDT, CDR2 YNNKEL (reference sequence).

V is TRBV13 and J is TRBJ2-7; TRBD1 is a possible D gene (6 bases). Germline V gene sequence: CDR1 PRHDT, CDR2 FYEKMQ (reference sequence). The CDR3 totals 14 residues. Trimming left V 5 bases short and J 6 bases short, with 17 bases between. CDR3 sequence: CASSPTPGDGEQYF. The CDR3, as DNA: TGTGCCAGCAGCCCAACCCCAGGGGACGGCGAGCAGTACTTC. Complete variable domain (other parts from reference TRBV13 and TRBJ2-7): AAGVIQSPRHLIKEKRETATLKCYPIPRHDTVYWYQQGPGQDPQFLISFYEKMQSDKGSIPDRFSAQQFSDYHSELNMSSLELGDSALYFCASSPTPGDGEQYFGPGTRLTVT.

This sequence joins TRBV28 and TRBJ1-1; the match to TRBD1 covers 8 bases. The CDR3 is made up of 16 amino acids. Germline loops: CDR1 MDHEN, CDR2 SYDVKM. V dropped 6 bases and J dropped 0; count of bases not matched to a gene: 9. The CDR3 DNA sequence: TGTGCCAGCAGGGCAGGGGGCTACCGTCTGAACACTGAAGCTTTCTTT. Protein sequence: CASRAGGYRLNTEAFF.